This section outlines one TCR beta chain sequence together with its context. Antigen: not known. This specimen belongs to a study of blood T cells in healthy people across ages. Study results and limitations: Aged donors had fewer naive CD4+ cells and lower diversity than long-lived donors.

Trimming shortened V by 5 bases and J by 11 bases, and 18 bases separated the two germline ends. CDR1 SGHAT and CDR2 FQDESV come from the germline V gene (reference sequence). This CDR3 spans 13 amino acids. No fewer than 5 micrograms of total RNA were isolated from every sample. A second 7 to 11 cycle PCR used barcoded and J-beta primers. A template-switch adaptor with 12 random nucleotides tagged each cDNA molecule. TCRdb recomputed calls from the 5' RACE reads with MiXCR, one row per CDR3 protein. The sample includes roughly 1,800,000 distinct CDR3 sequences, around 48% of them seen just once. V usage is TRBV11-1 and J usage is TRBJ1-1; D might be TRBD1 (5 bases). The origin of this receptor is a middle-aged woman in good health. Sequenced input: blood. In DNA form, the CDR3 reads TGTGCCAGCAGCCCCCAAGGGGCGCGGCTCGCTTTCTTT. Its protein product is CASSPQGARLAFF.